Sequencing of this T cell receptor beta chain was carried out in a study of OX40 agonist ivuxolimab in advanced cancers. About the investigation overall: The costimulatory receptor OX40 (CD134) was targeted by ivuxolimab, a fully human IgG2 agonistic monoclonal antibody. Of the roughly 51 dose-escalation patients, hepatocellular carcinoma was present in some 19, melanoma in approximately 15, renal cell carcinoma in 9 and head and neck cancer in 9. Intravenous ivuxolimab was administered to patients every 2 weeks at six dose levels: 0.01, 0.1, 0.3, 1.5, 3 and 10 mg/kg. In the dose-escalation cohort, 70% to 85% of patients were male, and the mean age was roughly 60 years with a range of about 23 to 79. The point of sequencing TCRbeta in the periphery was to test whether ivuxolimab changed TCR sequence diversity and drove clonal T-cell expansion. Three dose-escalation patients achieved partial responses, one with hepatocellular carcinoma and two with cutaneous melanoma. Prior anti-PD-1, anti-PD-L1 or anti-CTLA-4 therapy was permitted, and less than 45% of dose-escalation patients had received checkpoint inhibitors. The paper describes the monotherapy dose-escalation part (N ≈ 52 patients) of the phase I trial of ivuxolimab.

Concerning this clone itself: Its antigen is unknown. Base-call qualities are not available, and no considerably larger clone is one nucleotide away.

The trial excluded patients who had a history of autoimmune disease or who were on systemic immunosuppression. Peripheral blood for TCR sequencing was collected from all dose cohorts at baseline, on cycle 4 day 1, and on cycle 7 day 1. Samples were obtained from an open-label, multicenter, first-in-human phase I dose-escalation trial of ivuxolimab. Adults with locally advanced or metastatic melanoma, renal cell, hepatocellular, or head and neck squamous cell carcinoma were enrolled in the trial. CD4+ and CD8+ T cells were sorted separately from peripheral blood before TCR sequencing. The research as a whole found: Low levels of normalized T-cell clonal expansion were also shown by some nonresponding patients. Antigen specificity was not determined for the clonally expanded peripheral T cells. In partial responders in the 0.1-3.0 mg/kg groups, normalized peripheral clonal expansion was found to be among the lowest, especially among CD8+ T cells. At doses of 0.1 to 3.0 mg/kg, clonal expansion of both CD4+ and CD8+ T cells in blood was seen between baseline and week 6. On average, CD8+ T cells showed more expanded clones than CD4+ T cells after ivuxolimab.

Measured from the cysteine to the phenylalanine, the CDR3 is 12 residues long. The CDR3 DNA has 36 bases and is translated from base 1. CDR1 GTSNPN and CDR2 SVGIG were looked up in the germline V gene (reference sequence). Trimming at the junction amounts to 2 bases on V and 8 bases on J, and the germline ends lie 12 bases apart. To sequence the TCRbeta CDR3 region, genomic DNA was isolated from the sorted cells. The immunoSEQ Assay was used for sequencing of TCRbeta CDR3 regions. The table was pulled from immuneACCESS by TCRdb, which kept in-frame rearrangements only. Such tables lose some clones; where checked, under half of the loss comes from unresolved V genes, and the rest has no known cause. The sample records about 50,000 clones, about four fifths of which are singletons. The biggest ten clones account for 2% to 2.5% of the sample.

The rearrangement joined TRBV30 to TRBJ1-2, with a tentative D gene TRBD1 over 5 matching bases. The source material was CD4+ or CD8+ T cells sorted from blood, sampled in a trial of the OX40 agonist ivuxolimab. The clonotype originates from an adult with an advanced solid tumor such as melanoma, head and neck, liver or kidney cancer. The DNA reads as follows: TGTGCCTGGAGTTTCCGGGACGAAGGCTACACCTTC. It codes for CAWSFRDEGYTF.